The 26 T cell receptor beta chains presented below share a single source sample, sequenced in a study of cytomegalovirus exposure and HLA in healthy donors (dated by TCRdb to 2015 to 2018). The library was obtained by the immunoSEQ multiplex PCR assay. A mixture of 60 forward primers for TCR Vbeta segments and 13 reverse primers for TCR Jbeta segments was used in the multiplex PCR. Entries here come from immuneACCESS through TCRdb and include only in-frame sequences with V and J called. Some clones fail to appear in such tables; in the studies checked, an unresolved V gene covers under half of the shortfall, and the cause of the remainder is unknown. The sample table holds 85,000 to 100,000 clones, of which about four fifths were seen once. The ten largest account for approximately 4% of the sample. The specimen was PBMCs. All receptors come from a woman in her thirties or forties in good health and CMV-seropositive.

The chain recombines TRBV11-1 with TRBJ2-5; weak D call: TRBD2 (5 bases). The V gene lost 5 bases and the J gene lost 7 bases, with 14 bases spanning the gap. CDR3 length: 13 residues. Germline V gene lookup returns CDR1 SGHAT and CDR2 FQDESV (reference sequence). The CDR3 reads CASSDGSDWTQYF. The CDR3 DNA follows: TGTGCCAGCAGCGATGGCTCGGACTGGACCCAGTACTTC.

The chain links TRBV5-1 to TRBJ2-1; TRBD2 agrees at 10 bases. This CDR3 is 15 amino acids long. Losses at the gene ends were 3 bases for V and 4 bases for J; bases not matched to a gene: 4. Germline-derived CDR1 and CDR2 are SGHRS and YFSETQ. The CDR3 DNA reads TGCGCCAGCAGCTCTAGCGGGAGCACGTACAATGAGCAGTTCTTC. Protein sequence: CASSSSGSTYNEQFF. Filled out from reference TRBV5-1 and TRBJ2-1, the complete variable domain reads KAGVTQTPRYLIKTRGQQVTLSCSPISGHRSVSWYQQTPGQGLQFLFEYFSETQRNKGNFPGRFSGRQFSNSRSEMNVSTLELGDSALYLCASSSSGSTYNEQFFGPGTRLTVL.

The V and J genes are TRBV6-1 and TRBJ1-5; TRBD1 aligns across 9 bases. This CDR3 is 17 amino acids long. Germline CDR1 and CDR2: MNHNS and SASEGT. The trim removed 1 base at V and 4 bases at J, leaving 8 bases unmatched. The CDR3 bases are TGTGCCAGCAGTGAAGTGGCGACAGGGGGAACTAATCAGCCCCAGCATTTT. Residues: CASSEVATGGTNQPQHF.

This chain connects TRBV5-5 to TRBJ1-2; 8 positions match TRBD1. The CDR3 sequence is 15 residues long. V was clipped by 4 bases and J by 4 bases; unmatched bases: 9. CDR1 is SGHKS, CDR2 YYEKEE, per germline (reference sequence). DNA for the CDR3: TGTGCCAGCAGCCCGAGAGCGGACAGGGCCTATGGCTACACCTTC. The encoded protein is CASSPRADRAYGYTF.

This clone occurred a few times. The gene calls are TRBV5-6 and TRBJ1-2, with TRBD1 matching 7 bases. Per the germline V gene, CDR1 is SGHDT and CDR2 is YYEEEE. The CDR3 spans 13 residues. The trim removed 6 bases at V and 6 bases at J, leaving 8 bases unmatched. This CDR3 is CASTRDRYHGYTF. In DNA form, the CDR3 reads TGTGCCAGCACCCGGGACAGATACCATGGCTACACCTTC.

The genes are TRBV19 and TRBJ2-4; perhaps TRBD2 as D (6 bases). CDR1 and CDR2 from the germline V gene are LNHDA and SQIVND (reference sequence). This CDR3 region has 13 residues. V shed 3 bases and J shed 8 bases, with 11 bases lying between them. The CDR3 loop reads CASSIGGSDIQYF. The CDR3 DNA reads TGTGCCAGTAGTATTGGAGGGTCAGACATTCAGTACTTC.

The rearrangement links TRBV19 to TRBJ1-2; 7 bases match TRBD1. CDR3 length: 14 amino acids. V shed 3 bases, J shed 2 bases, and the junction held 3 bases outside the gene matches. The V gene's germline CDR1 is LNHDA and CDR2 SQIVND (reference sequence). The CDR3: CASSIGGQNYGYTF. CDR3 nucleotides: TGTGCCAGTAGTATTGGGGGACAGAACTATGGCTACACCTTC.

In nucleotides, the CDR3 is TGTGCCAGCAGCCACAGAATTGACAGTGACTCTGGAAACACCATATATTTT. This encodes CASSHRIDSDSGNTIYF. The chain uses TRBV5-5 and TRBJ1-3; a possible D gene is TRBD1 (5 bases). Germline CDR1 SGHKS, CDR2 YYEKEE (reference sequence). Trimming removed 4 bases from V and 0 bases from J, with 17 bases in between. The CDR3 contains 17 residues. The whole variable domain, filled in from reference TRBV5-5 and TRBJ1-3, reads DAGVTQSPTHLIKTRGQQVTLRCSPISGHKSVSWYQQVLGQGPQFIFQYYEKEERGRGNFPDRFSARQFPNYSSELNVNALLLGDSALYLCASSHRIDSDSGNTIYFGEGSWLTVV.

The chain links TRBV10-1 to TRBJ2-1, with 12 bases aligning to TRBD2. Germline-derived CDR1 and CDR2 are WNHNN and SYGVQD (reference sequence). Unmatched junction bases numbered 8, after V lost 5 bases and J lost 9 bases. The CDR3 has 15 amino acids. In DNA form, the CDR3 reads TGCGCCAGCAGTCGCAGACTAGCGGGAGAAAGTGAGCAGTTCTTC. Residues: CASSRRLAGESEQFF.

For this clone: A read error may explain this, as a much larger clone is one base away. This sequence joins TRBV6-5 and TRBJ2-7; 9 nucleotides line up with TRBD1. Germline assignment: CDR1 MNHEY and CDR2 SVGAGI. The CDR3 spans 15 residues. The V gene end was trimmed by 6 bases and the J gene end by 5 bases; junction bases not matched to a gene: 11. DNA for the CDR3: TGTGCCAGCAGCGAATCGGGGACAGGGAGCGACGAGCAGTACTTC. This encodes CASSESGTGSDEQYF.

The CDR3 protein is CASSFLGDRVSSYGYTF. Written as DNA, the CDR3 is TGTGCCAGCAGCTTTTTAGGGGACAGGGTGTCTAGTTATGGCTACACCTTC. The chain links TRBV28 to TRBJ1-2, with TRBD1 matching over 9 bases. CDR1 and CDR2 from the germline V gene are MDHEN and SYDVKM. The CDR3 runs to 17 residues. V shed 6 bases and J 5 bases; nucleotides not matched to a gene: 16.

V gene TRBV28 combines with J gene TRBJ1-2; weak D call: TRBD1 (6 bases). CDR1 and CDR2 from the germline V gene are MDHEN and SYDVKM. V dropped 5 bases and J dropped 3 bases, with 10 bases sitting between them. The CDR3 runs to 13 residues. The CDR3 bases are TGTGCCAGCAGTACCGGACAGCACTATGGCTACACCTTC. Translating it yields CASSTGQHYGYTF.

This sequence joins TRBV10-3 and TRBJ2-1; TRBD2 matches at 11 bases. The V gene end was trimmed by 5 bases and the J gene end by 8 bases; junction bases not matched to a gene: 11. The CDR3 is 16 amino acids. CDR1 and CDR2 (germline): ENHRY, SYGVKD. This CDR3 reads CAISPLTSGRLYEQFF. In DNA form, the CDR3 reads TGTGCCATCAGTCCGTTAACTAGCGGGAGATTGTATGAGCAGTTCTTC.

This chain links TRBV5-1 with TRBJ2-1, with TRBD1 matching 7 bases. Germline V lookup: CDR1 SGHRS, CDR2 YFSETQ. V lost 3 bases, J lost 7 bases, and 13 bases stayed unmatched. The CDR3 is 16 residues long. The chain's CDR3 is CASSSLDRSLGNEQFF. The CDR3 coding sequence is TGCGCCAGCAGCTCCTTGGACAGGTCCCTGGGGAATGAGCAGTTCTTC. The whole variable domain, remainder taken from reference TRBV5-1 and TRBJ2-1, is KAGVTQTPRYLIKTRGQQVTLSCSPISGHRSVSWYQQTPGQGLQFLFEYFSETQRNKGNFPGRFSGRQFSNSRSEMNVSTLELGDSALYLCASSSLDRSLGNEQFFGPGTRLTVL.

J is TRBJ2-1 and V is TRBV10-1; TRBD2 agrees at 7 bases. J was trimmed by 8 bases and V by 4 bases; bases with no gene match: 8. The CDR3 contains 14 residues. Germline V gene lookup returns CDR1 WNHNN and CDR2 SYGVQD (reference sequence). CDR3: CASSGRESYHEQFF. The CDR3 region has the DNA TGCGCCAGCAGTGGGCGGGAGAGTTATCATGAGCAGTTCTTC.

This rearrangement joins TRBV30 to TRBJ2-1, with D possibly matching TRBD2 (6 bases). Trimming stripped 6 bases from V and 3 bases from J, with 15 bases between. There are 14 residues in the CDR3. The germline CDR1 and CDR2 sequences are GTSNPN and SVGIG (reference sequence). Here the CDR3 reads CACRGVGVYNEQFF. For the CDR3, the DNA is TGTGCCTGCCGCGGGGTCGGGGTCTACAATGAGCAGTTCTTC. Looking up the rest from reference TRBV30 and TRBJ2-1 gives the full variable domain: SQTIHQWPATLVQPVGSPLSLECTVEGTSNPNLYWYRQAAGRGLQLLFYSVGIGQISSEVPQNLSASRPQDRQFILSSKKLLLSDSGFYLCACRGVGVYNEQFFGPGTRLTVL.

The rearrangement links TRBV4-2 to TRBJ2-7; 11 positions agree with TRBD2. Germline V gene data show CDR1 as LGHNA and CDR2 as YNFKEQ. V lost 4 bases and J lost 2; bases outside the gene matches: 4. This CDR3 is 15 amino acids long. CDR3 bases: TGTGCCAGCAGCCCGGGACTAGCGGTGGCCTACGAGCAGTACTTC. Its protein product is CASSPGLAVAYEQYF.

The chain joins TRBV6-5 to TRBJ1-5; D remains unclear. The CDR3 is 15 amino acids. Trimming removed 2 bases from V and 0 bases from J, with 8 bases in between. Germline V gives CDR1 MNHEY, CDR2 SVGAGI. This CDR3 reads CASSYDADSNQPQHF. The CDR3 DNA reads as TGTGCCAGCAGTTACGATGCGGATAGCAATCAGCCCCAGCATTTT.

This clone appeared a single time. The CDR3 loop is CASSQGARDYSGELFF. CDR3 sequence (DNA): TGTGCCAGCAGCCAAGGGGCCCGCGATTATTCCGGGGAGCTGTTTTTT. This rearrangement joins TRBV14 to TRBJ2-2, with D hard to call. V shed 1 base and J shed 6 bases, with 15 bases lying between them. The CDR3 contains 16 residues. The germline V gene encodes CDR1 SGHDN and CDR2 FVKESK.

The rearrangement joins TRBV7-8 to TRBJ2-5; 9 bases agree with TRBD2. The CDR3 contains 14 residues. The ends lost 5 bases at V and 3 bases at J; junction bases unmatched: 4. Germline V gene sequence: CDR1 SGHVS, CDR2 FQNEAQ. The CDR3 is CASSTSSGKETQYF. CDR3 DNA: TGTGCCAGCAGCACCTCTAGCGGGAAAGAGACCCAGTACTTC.

The CDR3, as DNA: TGTGCCAGCAGCTCCTGGGGGGAAGAGACCCAGTACTTC. As protein: CASSSWGEETQYF. V is TRBV7-9 and J is TRBJ2-5; possibly TRBD2 for D (6 bases). Germline V gene lookup returns CDR1 SEHNR and CDR2 FQNEAQ (reference sequence). Trimming took 4 bases from V and 3 from J, leaving 9 bases between them. CDR3 size: 13 residues.

This clone was recorded once. CDR3 region: CASSYGGYQETQYF. The CDR3 nucleotides read TGTGCCAGCAGTTACGGGGGGTACCAAGAGACCCAGTACTTC. The V gene is TRBV6-5, the J gene TRBJ2-5; perhaps TRBD2 as D (6 bases). V was cut by 2 bases and J by 0 bases, with 7 bases left in between. Germline CDR1 is MNHEY and CDR2 is SVGAGI. The CDR3 spans 14 residues.

The chain employs TRBV2 and TRBJ1-4; 7 bases fit TRBD1. Per the germline V gene, CDR1 is SNHLY and CDR2 is FYNNEI. V lost 6 bases, J lost 7 bases, and 11 bases stayed unmatched. The CDR3 runs 15 residues. The CDR3 is CASSDQGQPSEKLFF. CDR3 sequence (DNA): TGTGCCAGCAGCGACCAGGGACAGCCTAGTGAAAAACTGTTTTTT. Supplemented by reference TRBV2 and TRBJ1-4, the full variable domain reads EPEVTQTPSHQVTQMGQEVILRCVPISNHLYFYWYRQILGQKVEFLVSFYNNEISEKSEIFDDQFSVERPDGSNFTLKIRSTKLEDSAMYFCASSDQGQPSEKLFFGSGTQLSVL.

This chain uses TRBV6-5 with TRBJ2-7; 9 bases line up with TRBD1. CDR1 and CDR2 from the germline V gene are MNHEY and SVGAGI. CDR3 length equals 16 residues. V shed 0 bases, J shed 3 bases, and the junction held 6 bases outside the gene matches. DNA for the CDR3: TGTGCCAGCAGTTACTCGAGCCTGGACAGGGGCTACGAGCAGTACTTC. It specifies CASSYSSLDRGYEQYF.

This chain joins TRBV7-6 and TRBJ2-7; D possibly corresponds to TRBD2 (5 bases). The CDR3 loop spans 15 amino acids. In germline, CDR1 is SGHVS, CDR2 FNYEAQ. Trimming stripped 5 bases from V and 1 base from J, with 15 bases between. CDR3 DNA sequence: TGTGCCAGCAGCGACCCATCAGGAGGATCCTACGAGCAGTACTTC. The encoded protein is CASSDPSGGSYEQYF.

The chain employs TRBV2 and TRBJ1-5, with D unresolved. Germline V gene sequence: CDR1 SNHLY, CDR2 FYNNEI. Trimming stripped 1 base from V and 2 bases from J, with 9 bases between. The CDR3 totals 15 residues. The CDR3 spells CASSEESGGNQPQHF. CDR3 nucleotides: TGTGCCAGCAGTGAAGAGTCCGGGGGCAATCAGCCCCAGCATTTT.